One T cell receptor beta chain is described in this entry. Its antigen is not identified. Profiling relied on immunoSEQ multiplex PCR, and the TCRdb table lists in-frame clones only, not all of them. Among 1.5 million to 2.5 million clones listed, roughly 94% were seen once. This sample is part of a study of shared clonotypes between healthy human individuals. Study-level background: The study used three CD4 naive, three CD4 memory, two CD8 naive and one CD8 memory plate per donor.

This CDR3 contains 15 residues. From germline, CDR1 is SGDLS and CDR2 YYNGEE. V lost 3 bases and J 8 bases, leaving 17 bases between the germline ends. The naive CD8 subset, CD45RO-negative cells positively selected for CCR7, excluded terminally differentiated effector memory CD45RA+ cells. Study observations and caveats: Against clonotypes common to all four donors, non-shared ones had lower generation probabilities. The sharing of 5% to 6.5% of naive CD4 clonotypes was seen across a handful of donors.

The receptor was isolated from a man aged 18 to 29 in good health. This chain links TRBV9 with TRBJ1-4, with D unresolved. Sample: naive CD8+ T cells sorted from blood. CDR3 amino acids: CASSGLGVSEEKLFF. The CDR3 region has the DNA TGTGCCAGCAGCGGCTTGGGAGTTTCCGAAGAAAAACTGTTTTTT.